The 24 T cell receptor beta chains below come from one sample, sequenced in a study of shared clonotypes between healthy human individuals. TCRdb's table, derived via immunoSEQ multiplex PCR, lists solely in-frame clones and lacks some. Here the sample spans fewer than 350,000 clones, more than 75% being singletons. Sequenced sample: memory CD8+ T cells sorted from blood. Subset reported: CD45RO+ cells pooled with CCR7-negative TemRA cells. Source of these receptors: a man between 18 and 35 years old in good health.

This clone came up once. The same CDR3 arises from other DNA sequences in this sample as well. The genes are TRBV6-6 and TRBJ2-3; D gene unclear. Deletions cut 5 bases from V and 2 bases from J, with 2 bases between. This CDR3 region has 11 residues. The germline V gene has CDR1 MNHNY and CDR2 SVGAGI (reference sequence). The CDR3 DNA reads TGTGCCAGCAGTGACACAGATACGCAGTATTTT. Translated, it gives CASSDTDTQYF.

The genes are TRBV6-1 and TRBJ2-7; 7 nucleotides match TRBD2. V shed 1 base and J 1 base; nucleotides not matched to a gene: 4. The CDR3 consists of 15 residues. Germline CDR1 is MNHNS and CDR2 is SASEGT. The CDR3 reads CASSEVVGGSYEQYF. The CDR3 nucleotides read TGTGCCAGCAGTGAAGTGGTGGGAGGGTCCTACGAGCAGTACTTC.

This rearrangement joins TRBV10-1 to TRBJ2-2; D remains ambiguous. This CDR3 contains 11 residues. The germline CDR1 and CDR2 sequences are WNHNN and SYGVQD (reference sequence). The ends were cut back, 6 bases at V and 7 bases at J, with 6 bases in the middle. CDR3 loop: CASSTGGELFF. In DNA form, the CDR3 reads TGCGCCAGCAGCACGGGCGGGGAGCTGTTTTTT.

The chain joins TRBV30 to TRBJ2-7; tentatively, D is TRBD1 (6 bases). Per the germline V gene, CDR1 is GTSNPN and CDR2 is SVGIG (reference sequence). The CDR3 has 16 residues. Trimming shortened V by 0 bases and J by 6 bases, and 21 bases separated the two germline ends. The CDR3 DNA reads as TGTGCCTGGAGTGTAAATCCCCTCGGCAGGGGCCCCGAGCAGTACTTC. This encodes CAWSVNPLGRGPEQYF.

This chain uses TRBV4-1 with TRBJ1-2, with no clear D. V was shortened by 5 bases and J by 8 bases, with 21 bases between the two germline ends. Germline loops: CDR1 MGHRA, CDR2 YSYEKL. The CDR3 spans 15 residues. CDR3 in amino acids: CASSDKISEFLGYTF. The CDR3 DNA sequence: TGCGCCAGCAGCGACAAGATATCCGAGTTCTTAGGCTACACCTTC.

The chain couples TRBV6-6 to TRBJ2-7, with D tentatively TRBD2 (6 bases). Germline V gene data show CDR1 as MNHNY and CDR2 as SVGAGI (reference sequence). This CDR3 contains 13 residues. V was clipped by 6 bases and J by 3 bases, with 12 bases between them. The CDR3 here is CASSSSRGYEQYF. Here the CDR3 DNA reads TGTGCCAGCAGCTCATCGCGGGGCTACGAGCAGTACTTC.

The rearrangement links TRBV7-9 to TRBJ2-1; the match to TRBD2 covers 10 bases. Germline lookup yields CDR1 SEHNR and CDR2 FQNEAQ (reference sequence). V shed 8 bases, J shed 8 bases, and the junction held 9 bases outside the gene matches. The CDR3 has 14 amino acids. In DNA, the CDR3 is TGTGCCAGCGAGCCCCTAGCGGGAGCCTATGAGCAGTTCTTC. This codes for CASEPLAGAYEQFF.

This rearrangement joins TRBV15 to TRBJ2-1; 8 nucleotides align to TRBD1. With V trimmed by 4 bases and J by 10 bases, 6 bases remained unmatched. This CDR3 has 13 residues. Germline values: CDR1 LNHNV, CDR2 YYDKDF (reference sequence). The chain's CDR3 is CATSIDRGYEQFF. CDR3 sequence (DNA): TGTGCCACCAGCATAGACAGGGGCTACGAGCAGTTCTTC.

This rearrangement joins TRBV27 to TRBJ2-7; D perhaps matches TRBD2 (5 bases). V was trimmed by 3 bases and J by 0 bases, leaving 9 bases between them. Germline V gene lookup returns CDR1 MNHEY and CDR2 SMNVEV (reference sequence). The CDR3 totals 14 residues. The CDR3 bases are TGTGCCAGCAGTTTCGGGGTAAGCTCCTACGAGCAGTACTTC. It encodes CASSFGVSSYEQYF.

The chain combines TRBV5-6 with TRBJ2-1; D not certain. V was cut by 2 bases and J by 3 bases, with 18 bases left in between. The CDR3 spans 17 residues. CDR1 is SGHDT and CDR2 is YYEEEE in the germline V gene. DNA of the CDR3: TGTGCCAGCAGCTTAGGTCTGGGCAGGCCCCTCTACAATGAGCAGTTCTTC. It is translated as CASSLGLGRPLYNEQFF.

The chain couples TRBV11-2 to TRBJ2-2; D ambiguous. Germline V CDR1 and CDR2: SGHAT, FQNNGV. Between the trimmed V and J ends, which lost 4 bases and 6 bases, there was a span of 6 bases. CDR3 size: 12 residues. The CDR3 bases are TGTGCCAGCAGCTCGCTAGCCGGGGAGCTGTTTTTT. It encodes CASSSLAGELFF. The whole variable domain, filled in from reference TRBV11-2 and TRBJ2-2, reads EAGVAQSPRYKIIEKRQSVAFWCNPISGHATLYWYQQILGQGPKLLIQFQNNGVVDDSQLPKDRFSAERLKGVDSTLKIQPAKLEDSAVYLCASSSLAGELFFGEGSRLTVL.

This chain connects TRBV4-3 to TRBJ2-1, with TRBD2 matching 9 bases. CDR3 length: 15 residues. After removal of 4 bases from V and 9 bases from J, the junction contained 10 bases not matched to a gene. CDR1 and CDR2 from the germline V gene are LGHNA and YSLEER. The CDR3 DNA follows: TGCGCCAGCAGCCCCCTCTATAGCGGGAGTACTGAGCAGTTCTTC. The encoded protein is CASSPLYSGSTEQFF.

The genes are TRBV6-5 and TRBJ2-1; perhaps D is TRBD1 or TRBD2 (5 bases each). There are 13 residues in the CDR3. The ends were cut back, 8 bases at V and 8 bases at J, with 16 bases in the middle. The germline V gene encodes CDR1 MNHEY and CDR2 SVGAGI. The CDR3 region is CASAQGVGYEQFF. CDR3 nucleotide sequence: TGTGCCAGCGCGCAGGGAGTTGGTTATGAGCAGTTCTTC.

V and J are TRBV7-8 and TRBJ1-5, with D perhaps TRBD1 (5 bases). V lost 5 bases to trimming and J lost 0 bases, with 14 bases between them. CDR3 length: 16 amino acids. Germline assignment: CDR1 SGHVS and CDR2 FQNEAQ. The CDR3 DNA reads as TGTGCCAGCAGCCGCAGACAGATCTATAGCAATCAGCCCCAGCATTTT. It yields the protein CASSRRQIYSNQPQHF.

V is TRBV27 and J is TRBJ1-2; 7 bases are shared with TRBD1. This CDR3 comprises 16 residues. Germline V CDR1 and CDR2: MNHEY, SMNVEV (reference sequence). The V gene end was trimmed by 4 bases and the J gene end by 2 bases; junction bases not matched to a gene: 10. The CDR3 region is CASSWAGGDPNYGYTF. The CDR3 region has the DNA TGTGCCAGCAGTTGGGCAGGGGGGGACCCAAACTATGGCTACACCTTC.

This chain links TRBV7-9 with TRBJ1-6, with 7 bases fitting TRBD1. Germline V gene sequence: CDR1 SEHNR, CDR2 FQNEAQ (reference sequence). There are 12 residues in the CDR3. The junction had 5 bases not matched to a gene; V was cut back by 6 bases and J by 12 bases. CDR3 region: CASRQGLGPLHF. DNA of the CDR3: TGTGCCAGCAGACAGGGGCTGGGACCCCTCCACTTT. Combining the CDR3 with reference TRBV7-9 and TRBJ1-6 gives the whole variable domain DTGVSQNPRHKITKRGQNVTFRCDPISEHNRLYWYRQTLGQGPEFLTYFQNEAQLEKSRLLSDRFSAERPKGSFSTLEIQRTEQGDSAMYLCASRQGLGPLHFGNGTRLTVT.

The rearrangement uses TRBV5-6 and TRBJ2-2; D unclear. The CDR3 runs to 13 residues. V dropped 5 bases and J dropped 1 base, with 6 bases sitting between them. Germline loops: CDR1 SGHDT, CDR2 YYEEEE. For the CDR3, the DNA is TGTGCCAGCAGGGCAGAGAACACCGGGGAGCTGTTTTTT. It encodes CASRAENTGELFF.

This chain's CDR3 is CASSRGLAGGPAKNIQYF. The CDR3 DNA follows: TGCGCCAGCAGCCGCGGACTAGCGGGAGGGCCGGCCAAAAACATTCAGTACTTC. The genes are TRBV4-1 and TRBJ2-4, with 15 bases matching TRBD2. V dropped 4 bases and J dropped 1; count of bases not matched to a gene: 5. CDR1 and CDR2 (germline): MGHRA, YSYEKL. The CDR3 sequence is 18 residues long.

The CDR3 DNA follows: TGTGCCAGCACTTCCCACCCGGGGATGAAGCAGTTCTTC. Translation gives CASTSHPGMKQFF. The chain carries TRBV6-5 and TRBJ2-1, with D maybe TRBD2 (5 bases). CDR1 MNHEY and CDR2 SVGAGI come from the germline V gene. V lost 7 bases and J lost 11, with 18 bases in between. The length of the CDR3 is 13 residues.

The chain carries TRBV27 and TRBJ2-1, with a possible D match to TRBD2 (6 bases). Trimming removed 3 bases at V and 0 bases at J, with 12 bases between. This CDR3 has 16 residues. Germline-derived CDR1 and CDR2 are MNHEY and SMNVEV (reference sequence). The CDR3 DNA reads as TGTGCCAGCAGTTTCGGAGGGCCGGGCTCCTACAATGAGCAGTTCTTC. Translating it yields CASSFGGPGSYNEQFF.

This chain links TRBV11-2 with TRBJ2-7, with 11 bases aligning to TRBD2. CDR1 is SGHAT and CDR2 is FQNNGV in the germline V gene. V lost 3 bases to trimming and J lost 5 bases; unmatched junction nucleotides: 3. CDR3 length: 14 amino acids. The CDR3 reads CASSFLAGGNEQYF. The CDR3 DNA sequence: TGTGCCAGCAGCTTCCTAGCGGGGGGAAACGAGCAGTACTTC. Full variable domain (missing parts from reference TRBV11-2 and TRBJ2-7): EAGVAQSPRYKIIEKRQSVAFWCNPISGHATLYWYQQILGQGPKLLIQFQNNGVVDDSQLPKDRFSAERLKGVDSTLKIQPAKLEDSAVYLCASSFLAGGNEQYFGPGTRLTVT.

This chain uses TRBV19 with TRBJ1-2; possibly TRBD1 for D (6 bases). The V and J ends lost 5 bases and 3 bases respectively, with 13 bases between them. The CDR3 spans 14 residues. Germline V gene lookup returns CDR1 LNHDA and CDR2 SQIVND (reference sequence). The CDR3 loop is CASSPGQTDYGYTF. The CDR3, as DNA: TGTGCCAGTAGTCCCGGACAGACGGACTATGGCTACACCTTC.

The chain combines TRBV25-1 with TRBJ1-4, with D possibly matching TRBD1 (5 bases). V lost 4 bases and J lost 12, with 18 bases in between. The germline V gene has CDR1 MGHDK and CDR2 SYGVNS. This CDR3 region has 14 residues. The CDR3 protein is CASSGSGPWGELFF. CDR3 nucleotides: TGTGCCAGCAGTGGCTCAGGGCCTTGGGGGGAACTGTTTTTT.

This clone was seen more than once but under ten times. This chain links TRBV9 with TRBJ1-5; D call uncertain. Per germline, CDR1 SGDLS and CDR2 YYNGEE. The CDR3 extends over 13 amino acids. V was shortened by 4 bases and J by 5 bases, with 10 bases between the two germline ends. CDR3 protein: CASSTGTDQPQHF. The CDR3 DNA sequence: TGTGCCAGCAGCACGGGTACGGATCAGCCCCAGCATTTT.